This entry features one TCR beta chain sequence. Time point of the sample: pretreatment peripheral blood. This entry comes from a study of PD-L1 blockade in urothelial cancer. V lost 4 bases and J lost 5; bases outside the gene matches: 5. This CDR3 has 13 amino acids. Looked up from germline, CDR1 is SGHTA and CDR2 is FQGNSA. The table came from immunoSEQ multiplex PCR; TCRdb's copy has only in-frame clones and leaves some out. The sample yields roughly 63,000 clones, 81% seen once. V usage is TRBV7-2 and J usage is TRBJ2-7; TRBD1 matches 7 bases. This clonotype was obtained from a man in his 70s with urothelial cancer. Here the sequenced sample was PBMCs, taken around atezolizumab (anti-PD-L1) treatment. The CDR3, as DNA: TGTGCCAGCAGCTGGATAGGGGGCAACGAGCAGTACTTC. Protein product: CASSWIGGNEQYF. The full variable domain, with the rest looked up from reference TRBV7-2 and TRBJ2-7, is GAGVSQSPSNKVTEKGKDVELRCDPISGHTALYWYRQSLGQGLEFLIYFQGNSAPDKSGLPSDRFSAERTGGSVSTLTIQRTQQEDSAVYLCASSWIGGNEQYFGPGTRLTVT.